These T cell receptor beta chains were read from a single sample in a study of liver allograft versus peripheral blood T cells. TCRdb re-called the reads with MiXCR, one entry per CDR3 protein. In the table there are some 10,000 distinct CDR3 sequences, about 25% of which are singletons. The receptors were sampled from a human patient who had a liver transplant. Some of the T cells may derive from the graft donor. The CDR3 runs from the conserved cysteine through the conserved F or W. Fields, in order: V gene, clone size, J gene, D gene, CDR3 DNA, CDR3 protein. The D gene is left open where the match is weak. Where a row states a size, it is once, few, many or the class of an expanded clone; other rows omit it.

V: TRBV28; size: few; J: TRBJ2-7; D: -; DNA: TGTGCCAGCAGTTTAGGGGGACTCGCCTCCTACGAGCAGTACTTC; CDR3: CASSLGGLASYEQYF
V: TRBV30; size: few; J: TRBJ1-1; D: -; DNA: TGTGCCTGGAGTGTAGGACGACTGAACACTGAAGCTTTCTTT; CDR3: CAWSVGRLNTEAFF
V: TRBV2; size: -; J: TRBJ1-5; D: TRBD1; DNA: TGTGCCAGCACCATGGGACAGGTCAATCAGCCCCAGCATTTT; CDR3: CASTMGQVNQPQHF
V: TRBV30; size: -; J: TRBJ1-2; D: -; DNA: TGTGCCTGGATCCGGCGCCCCGGAGGCTACACCTTC; CDR3: CAWIRRPGGYTF
V: TRBV30; size: -; J: TRBJ1-5; D: -; DNA: TGTGCCTGGAGTCGACAGGCCTCCGGTCAGCCCCAGCATTTT; CDR3: CAWSRQASGQPQHF
V: TRBV20-1; size: -; J: TRBJ1-5; D: -; DNA: TGCAGTGCTAGGGGGAGGGGAAGCAATCAGCCCCAGCATTTT; CDR3: CSARGRGSNQPQHF
V: TRBV7-9; size: -; J: TRBJ2-7; D: -; DNA: TGTGCCAGCAGCTTCACAGAAGTGTGGCAGTACTTC; CDR3: CASSFTEVWQYF
V: TRBV6-1; size: medium-sized; J: TRBJ1-2; D: -; DNA: TGTGCCAGCAGTGAAGAAGGGACTAGAGGCTACACCTTC; CDR3: CASSEEGTRGYTF
V: TRBV28; size: -; J: TRBJ2-3; D: -; DNA: TGTGCCAGCAGTTTTTTTGGAGGGGCGGCAGATACGCAGTATTTT; CDR3: CASSFFGGAADTQYF
V: TRBV28; size: few; J: TRBJ1-2; D: -; DNA: TGTGCCAGCAGTTTACCCCAGCAGCTCTATGGCTACACCTTC; CDR3: CASSLPQQLYGYTF
V: TRBV6-2/TRBV6-3; size: -; J: TRBJ2-3; D: TRBD1; DNA: TGTGCCAGCAGTTCCGGACAGGGTAAGCCAGATACGCAGTATTTT; CDR3: CASSSGQGKPDTQYF
V: TRBV18; size: medium-sized; J: TRBJ2-7; D: -; DNA: TGTGCCAGCTCACCAGCGGAGGACTCCCTGCAGTACTTC; CDR3: CASSPAEDSLQYF
V: TRBV12-3/TRBV12-4; size: -; J: TRBJ2-7; D: -; DNA: TGTGCCAGCAGTTTACTGGGTAACGAGCAGTACTTC; CDR3: CASSLLGNEQYF
V: TRBV10-3; size: medium-sized; J: TRBJ1-1; D: -; DNA: TGTGCCATCAGTCCCGGGGACACTGAAGCTTTCTTT; CDR3: CAISPGDTEAFF
V: TRBV18; size: -; J: TRBJ1-5; D: -; DNA: TGTGCCAGCTCCCCTACCGCGAGCAATCAGCCCCAGCATTTT; CDR3: CASSPTASNQPQHF
V: TRBV6-1; size: medium-sized; J: TRBJ1-2; D: TRBD1; DNA: TGTGCCAACGCTCCCGACAGGGGGCGCGGCTATGGCTACACCTTC; CDR3: CANAPDRGRGYGYTF
V: TRBV27; size: medium-sized; J: TRBJ1-1; D: -; DNA: TGTGCCAGCAGCCCCGATACCGGGCAGCGGGCTTTCTTT; CDR3: CASSPDTGQRAFF